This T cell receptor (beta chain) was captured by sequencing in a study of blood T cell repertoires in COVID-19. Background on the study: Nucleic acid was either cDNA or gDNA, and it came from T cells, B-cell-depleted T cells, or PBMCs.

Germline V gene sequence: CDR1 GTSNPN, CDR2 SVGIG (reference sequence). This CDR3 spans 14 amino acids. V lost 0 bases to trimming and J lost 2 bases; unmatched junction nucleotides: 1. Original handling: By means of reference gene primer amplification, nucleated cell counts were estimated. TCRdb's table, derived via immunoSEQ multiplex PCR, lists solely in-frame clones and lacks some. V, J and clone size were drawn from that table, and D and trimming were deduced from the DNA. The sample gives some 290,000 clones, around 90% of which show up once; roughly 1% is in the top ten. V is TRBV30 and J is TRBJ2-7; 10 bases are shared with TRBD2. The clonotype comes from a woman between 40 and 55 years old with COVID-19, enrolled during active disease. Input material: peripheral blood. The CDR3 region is CAWSVLAGAYEQYF. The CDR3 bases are TGTGCCTGGAGTGTCCTAGCGGGAGCCTACGAGCAGTACTTC.